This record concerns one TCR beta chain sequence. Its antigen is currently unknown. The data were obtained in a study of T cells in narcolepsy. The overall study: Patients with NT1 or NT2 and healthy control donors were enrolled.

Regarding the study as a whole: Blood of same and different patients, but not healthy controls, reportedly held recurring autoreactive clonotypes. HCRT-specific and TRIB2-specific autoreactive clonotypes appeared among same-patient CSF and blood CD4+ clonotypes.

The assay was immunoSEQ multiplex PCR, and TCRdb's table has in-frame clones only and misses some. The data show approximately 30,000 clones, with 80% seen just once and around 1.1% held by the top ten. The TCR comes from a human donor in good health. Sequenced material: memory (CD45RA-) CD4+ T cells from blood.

For the CDR3, the DNA is TGTGCCAGCAGCCCCCACGACGGTACTAGCACAGATACGCAGTATTTT. Its protein product is CASSPHDGTSTDTQYF. This chain joins TRBV9 and TRBJ2-3; D is ambiguous. Trimming took 4 bases from V and 0 from J, leaving 15 bases between them. The CDR3 is 16 amino acids. Germline-derived CDR1 and CDR2 are SGDLS and YYNGEE.